Presented here are 30 T cell receptor beta chains from one specimen sequenced in a study of a mutant IDH1 vaccine in newly diagnosed glioma. No antigen has been assigned to these receptors. Time point described: week 47, end of study. The study gave 300 ug of mutant IDH1 20-mer peptide per vaccine dose, with topical imiquimod. Generated by immunoSEQ multiplex PCR, the TCRdb table keeps only in-frame clones and is missing some. The table shows about 24,000 clones, with over 80% occurring only once. The sample consisted of PBMCs, taken from a glioma patient whose treatment included an IDH1 peptide vaccine. The receptors were gathered from a middle-aged man with glioma. Some clones in this sample may be carry-over from other donors' samples.

The V gene is TRBV6-6, the J gene TRBJ1-5; the D is unclear. The CDR3 consists of 15 residues. V lost 4 bases and J 6 bases, leaving 16 bases between the germline ends. The germline gives CDR1 MNHNY, CDR2 SVGAGI (reference sequence). The CDR3 DNA is TGTGCCAGCAGTTTTACAACCGCTCCAGGTCAGCCCCAGCATTTT. Residues: CASSFTTAPGQPQHF.

The chain is built from TRBV11-2 and TRBJ1-1; D is uncertain. With 3 bases removed from V and 7 bases from J, the gap between germline ends came to 12 bases. CDR1 is SGHAT and CDR2 is FQNNGV in the germline V gene. This CDR3 is 13 amino acids long. CDR3 residues: CASSFDSDLEAFF. The CDR3 DNA follows: TGTGCCAGCAGCTTTGATTCGGACCTTGAAGCTTTCTTT.

This clone was seen more than once but under ten times. The rearrangement uses TRBV11-2 and TRBJ2-7, with D tentatively TRBD2 (5 bases). V was clipped by 5 bases and J by 0 bases, with 14 bases between them. The germline CDR1 and CDR2 sequences are SGHAT and FQNNGV. The CDR3 runs to 15 residues. The DNA of the CDR3 is TGTGCCAGCAGCGCCTATTTACGGGACTCCTACGAGCAGTACTTC. Protein sequence: CASSAYLRDSYEQYF.

This clone was detected only once. The V gene is TRBV29-1, the J gene TRBJ2-1; D uncertain. CDR1 and CDR2 (germline): SQVTM, ANQGSEA. The CDR3 spans 14 residues. V was trimmed by 0 bases and J by 3 bases, leaving 9 bases between them. The CDR3 region has the DNA TGCAGCGTTGAAGATCCCCGGTTCTACAATGAGCAGTTCTTC. Protein: CSVEDPRFYNEQFF.

The chain has TRBV29-1 and TRBJ1-2; D is possibly TRBD1 (6 bases). The CDR3 spans 11 residues. CDR1 SQVTM and CDR2 ANQGSEA come from the germline V gene. Trimming left V 2 bases short and J 8 bases short, with 9 bases between. DNA of the CDR3: TGCAGCGTTGAACAGGGGCGAGGCTACACCTTC. This codes for CSVEQGRGYTF.

V usage is TRBV7-2 and J usage is TRBJ1-4; D is uncertain. Germline assignment: CDR1 SGHTA and CDR2 FQGNSA. With 1 base removed from V and 7 bases from J, the gap between germline ends came to 10 bases. The CDR3 extends over 14 amino acids. In DNA, the CDR3 is TGTGCCAGCAGCTTAGAAGGGTTTGGTGAAAAACTGTTTTTT. Translated: CASSLEGFGEKLFF.

This sequence joins TRBV11-2 and TRBJ1-2; D unclear. The CDR3 runs 13 residues. The germline V gene encodes CDR1 SGHAT and CDR2 FQNNGV. Deletions cut 1 base from V and 3 bases from J, with 6 bases between. DNA of the CDR3: TGTGCCAGCAGCTTAGGCGTGGACTATGGCTACACCTTC. Protein sequence: CASSLGVDYGYTF.

The chain links TRBV30 to TRBJ2-5, with 12 bases that match TRBD2. J lost 3 bases, V lost 0 bases, and 2 bases had no gene match. Germline V gene data show CDR1 as GTSNPN and CDR2 as SVGIG (reference sequence). The CDR3 runs 15 residues. CDR3 in amino acids: CAWSVGLAGKETQYF. For the CDR3, the DNA is TGTGCCTGGAGTGTGGGACTAGCGGGTAAAGAGACCCAGTACTTC.

The rearrangement uses TRBV7-2 and TRBJ1-2; tentatively, D is TRBD1 (5 bases). This CDR3 spans 15 amino acids. Deletions cut 5 bases from V and 4 bases from J, with 17 bases between. From germline, CDR1 is SGHTA and CDR2 FQGNSA. CDR3 region: CASSPYGGGIYGYTF. The CDR3 DNA follows: TGTGCCAGCAGCCCTTACGGGGGAGGGATCTATGGCTACACCTTC.

The V gene is TRBV7-9, the J gene TRBJ1-5; D remains ambiguous. The CDR3 has 13 residues. The germline V and J ends were trimmed by 1 base and 7 bases, with 8 bases remaining between them. CDR1 is SEHNR and CDR2 is FQNEAQ in the germline V gene (reference sequence). In DNA, the CDR3 is TGTGCCAGCAGCTTAGGTTCTGGGCAGCCCCAGCATTTT. Protein: CASSLGSGQPQHF.

The chain is built from TRBV9 and TRBJ2-1; TRBD2 matches at 9 bases. This CDR3 is built from 16 residues. The V gene end was trimmed by 0 bases and the J gene end by 4 bases; junction bases not matched to a gene: 5. CDR1 and CDR2 (germline): SGDLS, YYNGEE. CDR3 region: CASSVVASGGYNEQFF. For the CDR3, the DNA is TGTGCCAGCAGCGTAGTTGCCAGCGGGGGGTACAATGAGCAGTTCTTC.

The V call is TRBV9, the J call TRBJ2-7, with D unclear. Germline CDR1 reads SGDLS; CDR2 reads YYNGEE. The CDR3 spans 14 residues. V was shortened by 0 bases and J by 0 bases, with 7 bases between the two germline ends. Here the CDR3 reads CASSVVGDSYEQYF. The CDR3 DNA reads as TGTGCCAGCAGCGTAGTGGGCGACTCCTACGAGCAGTACTTC.

In DNA form, the CDR3 reads TGTGCCAGCAGTGACGCTAGCGGGGGGGCCGGGGAGCTGTTTTTT. Its translation: CASSDASGGAGELFF. This chain joins TRBV6-1 and TRBJ2-2, with 12 bases matching TRBD2. CDR3 length: 15 amino acids. V gave up 3 bases and J gave up 6 bases; unmatched junction bases: 2. Germline V CDR1 and CDR2: MNHNS, SASEGT.

This sequence joins TRBV25-1 and TRBJ2-5; 7 bases are a match to TRBD2. Germline CDR1 and CDR2: MGHDK and SYGVNS. CDR3 size: 14 residues. After removal of 5 bases from V and 4 bases from J, the junction contained 7 bases not matched to a gene. CDR3 in amino acids: CASSPLREGETQYF. The CDR3 DNA follows: TGTGCCAGCAGTCCGCTCAGGGAGGGAGAGACCCAGTACTTC.

This chain uses TRBV4-1 with TRBJ1-2; D is uncertain. The germline V gene encodes CDR1 MGHRA and CDR2 YSYEKL. V dropped 1 base and J dropped 7 bases, with 16 bases sitting between them. This CDR3 region has 15 residues. The CDR3 spells CASSQAPTRDGGYTF. In DNA, the CDR3 is TGCGCCAGCAGCCAAGCTCCAACCCGGGATGGTGGCTACACCTTC.

The chain is built from TRBV30 and TRBJ2-7, with D hard to call. CDR1 is GTSNPN, CDR2 SVGIG, per germline (reference sequence). CDR3 length: 13 residues. Deletions cut 2 bases from V and 2 bases from J, with 10 bases between. The CDR3 loop is CAWSPHTTYEQYF. In nucleotides, the CDR3 is TGTGCCTGGAGTCCTCACACCACCTACGAGCAGTACTTC.

The chain carries TRBV5-1 and TRBJ1-3; no definite D call. Trimming shortened V by 4 bases and J by 8 bases, and 16 bases separated the two germline ends. Per the germline V gene, CDR1 is SGHRS and CDR2 is YFSETQ. The CDR3 extends over 14 amino acids. The CDR3 is CASSLGWELDTIYF. CDR3 nucleotides: TGCGCCAGCAGCCTGGGGTGGGAGTTGGACACCATATATTTT.

V is TRBV5-6 and J is TRBJ1-1; D gene unclear. The length of the CDR3 is 11 residues. V lost 8 bases, J lost 5 bases, and 10 bases lay in between. CDR1 SGHDT and CDR2 YYEEEE come from the germline V gene. CDR3 nucleotide sequence: TGTGCCAGTTATAGGGAGACTGAAGCTTTCTTT. Protein sequence: CASYRETEAFF.

The CDR3 is CASSLHRAGATNEKLFF. CDR3 in DNA: TGTGCCAGCAGCTTACACCGGGCAGGGGCAACTAATGAAAAACTGTTTTTT. The chain recombines TRBV7-2 with TRBJ1-4, with a weak D call TRBD1 (6 bases). Trimming shortened V by 2 bases and J by 0 bases, and 13 bases separated the two germline ends. CDR1 and CDR2 from the germline V gene are SGHTA and FQGNSA. This CDR3 has 17 residues. The full variable domain, completed using reference TRBV7-2 and TRBJ1-4, is GAGVSQSPSNKVTEKGKDVELRCDPISGHTALYWYRQSLGQGLEFLIYFQGNSAPDKSGLPSDRFSAERTGGSVSTLTIQRTQQEDSAVYLCASSLHRAGATNEKLFFGSGTQLSVL.

This chain links TRBV18 with TRBJ1-4, with 9 bases matching TRBD1. V trimming: 0 bases; J trimming: 3 bases; junction bases outside the gene matches: 5. The CDR3 spans 17 residues. Looked up from germline, CDR1 is KGHSH and CDR2 is LQKENI. The CDR3 sequence is CASSPPNRGLSNEKLFF. CDR3 DNA: TGTGCCAGCTCACCACCGAACAGGGGGCTTTCTAATGAAAAACTGTTTTTT. The full variable domain, with the rest looked up from reference TRBV18 and TRBJ1-4, is NAGVMQNPRHLVRRRGQEARLRCSPMKGHSHVYWYRQLPEEGLKFMVYLQKENIIDESGMPKERFSAEFPKEGPSILRIQQVVRGDSAAYFCASSPPNRGLSNEKLFFGSGTQLSVL.

This clone was seen only once. The V gene is TRBV2, the J gene TRBJ1-2; D is ambiguous. The germline CDR1 and CDR2 sequences are SNHLY and FYNNEI. Trimming left V 6 bases short and J 4 bases short, with 15 bases between. This CDR3 is built from 14 residues. CDR3 loop: CASRVGRIRYGYTF. The CDR3 nucleotides are TGTGCCAGCAGGGTAGGACGGATACGCTATGGCTACACCTTC. Variable domain in full (rest from reference TRBV2 and TRBJ1-2): EPEVTQTPSHQVTQMGQEVILRCVPISNHLYFYWYRQILGQKVEFLVSFYNNEISEKSEIFDDQFSVERPDGSNFTLKIRSTKLEDSAMYFCASRVGRIRYGYTFGSGTRLTVV.

This clone was recorded once. J is TRBJ2-7 and V is TRBV5-4; D gene uncertain. Germline V gene lookup returns CDR1 SGHNT and CDR2 YYREEE (reference sequence). The V and J ends lost 2 bases and 7 bases respectively, with 13 bases between them. CDR3 length equals 13 residues. In nucleotides, the CDR3 is TGTGCCAGCAGCTTAAGGATGATGGGGGAGCAGTACTTC. It specifies CASSLRMMGEQYF.

The chain carries TRBV5-4 and TRBJ1-2; the match to TRBD1 covers 9 bases. The J segment lost 8 bases and the V segment lost 0 bases, leaving 11 bases of the junction unmatched. The CDR3 has 16 amino acids. The germline V gene has CDR1 SGHNT and CDR2 YYREEE (reference sequence). DNA of the CDR3: TGTGCCAGCAGCTTGGAAAACTTGGGACAGGGAGAAGGCTACACCTTC. It is translated as CASSLENLGQGEGYTF.

This chain uses TRBV30 with TRBJ1-5; D remains unclear. V was clipped by 0 bases and J by 7 bases, with 19 bases between them. The CDR3 contains 16 residues. The germline V gene has CDR1 GTSNPN and CDR2 SVGIG (reference sequence). CDR3 amino acids: CAWSVWAGSGSQPQHF. CDR3 coding DNA: TGTGCCTGGAGTGTATGGGCCGGCTCCGGGAGCCAGCCCCAGCATTTT.

The gene calls are TRBV10-3 and TRBJ1-2; a weak D match, TRBD1 (5 bases). This CDR3 has 14 residues. V gave up 3 bases and J gave up 6 bases, with 14 bases separating them. The V gene's germline CDR1 is ENHRY and CDR2 SYGVKD. CDR3 DNA sequence: TGTGCCATCAGTGAAACCCGGGACGAAAATGGCTACACCTTC. Its translation is CAISETRDENGYTF.

The chain is built from TRBV9 and TRBJ1-1, with D perhaps matching TRBD1 (5 bases). The V and J ends lost 1 base and 3 bases respectively, with 10 bases between them. Germline V CDR1 and CDR2: SGDLS, YYNGEE. The CDR3 totals 14 residues. The CDR3 DNA reads as TGTGCCAGCAGCGTACAGGGCCTGCACACTGAAGCTTTCTTT. Residues: CASSVQGLHTEAFF. The full variable domain, rest sourced from reference TRBV9 and TRBJ1-1, is DSGVTQTPKHLITATGQRVTLRCSPRSGDLSVYWYQQSLDQGLQFLIQYYNGEERAKGNILERFSAQQFPDLHSELNLSSLELGDSALYFCASSVQGLHTEAFFGQGTRLTVV.

On this clone itself: Mismatch with germline at one junction end may stem from a read error. The chain uses TRBV7-7 and TRBJ1-2; D uncertain. This CDR3 comprises 14 residues. Germline V gene lookup returns CDR1 SSHAT and CDR2 FNYEAQ (reference sequence). The CDR3 reads CASTRGGLRYGYTF. The CDR3 bases are TGTGCTAGCACCAGAGGAGGGCTCCGCTATGGCTACACCTTC.

The chain is built from TRBV15 and TRBJ1-1; D possibly corresponds to TRBD1 (5 bases). Trimming stripped 6 bases from V and 8 bases from J, with 13 bases between. CDR1 and CDR2 (germline): LNHNV, YYDKDF (reference sequence). The CDR3 extends over 12 amino acids. CDR3: CATSPEGPEAFF. The CDR3 DNA reads as TGTGCCACCAGTCCTGAGGGGCCCGAAGCTTTCTTT.

V usage is TRBV10-3 and J usage is TRBJ1-2; D is possibly TRBD1 (5 bases). CDR3 size: 13 residues. V lost 4 bases, J lost 7 bases, and 13 bases lay in between. CDR1 ENHRY and CDR2 SYGVKD come from the germline V gene. CDR3 amino acids: CAISVGPEGGYTF. DNA of the CDR3: TGTGCCATCAGTGTGGGACCGGAGGGTGGCTACACCTTC.

The chain couples TRBV7-9 to TRBJ1-5; tentatively, D is TRBD1 (5 bases). Trimming left V 3 bases short and J 11 bases short, with 14 bases between. This CDR3 region has 13 residues. Germline CDR1 SEHNR, CDR2 FQNEAQ (reference sequence). Here the CDR3 reads CASSFPGPSAQHF. For the CDR3, the DNA is TGTGCCAGCAGCTTCCCGGGACCGTCCGCCCAGCATTTT.